This entry lists 24 T cell receptor beta chains sequenced from one sample in a study of cytomegalovirus exposure and HLA in healthy donors. Primers: 60 Vbeta forward and 13 Jbeta reverse. This table comes from immunoSEQ multiplex PCR, and its TCRdb copy is limited to in-frame clones, with some not included. The table records over 110,000 clones, roughly two thirds of them present only once. Sequenced material: PBMCs. These receptors all stem from a woman aged 40 to 50 in good health and CMV-seronegative.

The gene calls are TRBV5-1 and TRBJ2-1; 7 nucleotides line up with TRBD2. Germline CDR1 is SGHRS and CDR2 is YFSETQ. The CDR3 runs 15 residues. The junction had 8 bases not matched to a gene; V was cut back by 4 bases and J by 4 bases. CDR3 sequence (DNA): TGCGCCAGCAGCGGGTCGGGGGGAGATTACAATGAGCAGTTCTTC. Its translation is CASSGSGGDYNEQFF.

This clone was observed many times. The chain couples TRBV29-1 to TRBJ1-1, with 10 bases aligning to TRBD1. The CDR3 is 11 amino acids. The J segment lost 5 bases and the V segment lost 6 bases, leaving 0 bases of the junction unmatched. Germline V gene sequence: CDR1 SQVTM, CDR2 ANQGSEA. CDR3 sequence: CSVDRGTEAFF. The CDR3 DNA follows: TGCAGCGTGGACAGGGGGACTGAAGCTTTCTTT.

V is TRBV14 and J is TRBJ2-2; TRBD1 might be the D (6 bases). Germline V gene sequence: CDR1 SGHDN, CDR2 FVKESK. This CDR3 is 14 amino acids long. V gave up 3 bases and J gave up 9 bases, with 14 bases separating them. DNA of the CDR3: TGTGCCAGCAGCCAGGAGGACAGCGACCGGGAGCTGTTTTTT. Its translation: CASSQEDSDRELFF. The full variable domain, with the rest looked up from reference TRBV14 and TRBJ2-2, is EAGVTQFPSHSVIEKGQTVTLRCDPISGHDNLYWYRRVMGKEIKFLLHFVKESKQDESGMPNNRFLAERTGGTYSTLKVQPAELEDSGVYFCASSQEDSDRELFFGEGSRLTVL.

This rearrangement joins TRBV5-4 to TRBJ2-5, with 7 bases lining up with TRBD2. This CDR3 contains 15 residues. V trimming: 3 bases; J trimming: 2 bases; junction bases outside the gene matches: 7. The V gene's germline CDR1 is SGHNT and CDR2 YYREEE (reference sequence). CDR3 in DNA: TGTGCCAGCAGCTCGGGCGGTAGCGGGCAAGAGACCCAGTACTTC. As protein: CASSSGGSGQETQYF.

A few counts support this clone. V gene TRBV7-6 combines with J gene TRBJ1-2; TRBD1 aligns across 7 bases. Trimming cost V 4 bases and J 7 bases; bases outside gene matches: 9. The CDR3 is made up of 14 amino acids. Germline V gene data show CDR1 as SGHVS and CDR2 as FNYEAQ. The CDR3 spells CASSSETGLGGYTF. In DNA form, the CDR3 reads TGTGCCAGCAGCTCGGAGACAGGGTTAGGTGGCTACACCTTC.

The chain employs TRBV19 and TRBJ1-1, with 8 bases matching TRBD1. CDR1 and CDR2 from the germline V gene are LNHDA and SQIVND (reference sequence). The CDR3 runs 14 residues. The CDR3: CAGDDRGGSSEAFF. The CDR3, as DNA: TGTGCAGGGGACGACAGGGGCGGATCATCTGAAGCTTTCTTT.

V gene TRBV20-1 combines with J gene TRBJ2-7, with TRBD1 as a possible D gene (5 bases). CDR3 size: 10 residues. The V end lost 5 bases, the J end lost 5 bases, and 7 bases lay between the germline ends. The germline CDR1 and CDR2 sequences are DFQATT and SNEGSKA (reference sequence). The CDR3 DNA is TGCAGTGCTGAAGGGGACGAGCAGTACTTC. It translates to CSAEGDEQYF.

The gene calls are TRBV4-2 and TRBJ1-1; 7 bases are a match to TRBD1. The CDR3 is made up of 14 amino acids. The V gene's germline CDR1 is LGHNA and CDR2 YNFKEQ. The junction had 4 bases not matched to a gene; V was cut back by 5 bases and J by 1 base. In DNA form, the CDR3 reads TGTGCCAGCAGCTCGAGGACAGGGAACACTGAAGCTTTCTTT. This translates into CASSSRTGNTEAFF.

This clone was counted between two and nine times. The gene calls are TRBV6-1 and TRBJ2-6, with D possibly being TRBD1 (6 bases). Deletions cut 4 bases from V and 3 bases from J, with 10 bases between. The V gene's germline CDR1 is MNHNS and CDR2 SASEGT. This CDR3 is built from 15 residues. The CDR3 DNA follows: TGTGCCAGCAGTGGTAGACAGGATGGGGCCAACGTCCTGACTTTC. Translation: CASSGRQDGANVLTF.

This chain links TRBV7-9 with TRBJ1-4, with D unresolved. CDR1 SEHNR and CDR2 FQNEAQ come from the germline V gene (reference sequence). Trimming shortened V by 5 bases and J by 0 bases, and 7 bases separated the two germline ends. This CDR3 has 14 residues. The CDR3 DNA reads as TGTGCCAGCAGCCCCGGTGCAACTAATGAAAAACTGTTTTTT. It codes for CASSPGATNEKLFF. The whole variable domain, filled in from reference TRBV7-9 and TRBJ1-4, reads DTGVSQNPRHKITKRGQNVTFRCDPISEHNRLYWYRQTLGQGPEFLTYFQNEAQLEKSRLLSDRFSAERPKGSFSTLEIQRTEQGDSAMYLCASSPGATNEKLFFGSGTQLSVL.

CDR3 DNA sequence: TGTGCCAGTAGTATAGATTCCAGGGAACCCAATCAGCCCCAGCATTTT. Encoded protein: CASSIDSREPNQPQHF. The rearrangement uses TRBV19 and TRBJ1-5, with D perhaps TRBD1 (5 bases). In germline, CDR1 is LNHDA, CDR2 SQIVND (reference sequence). V gave up 0 bases and J gave up 3 bases, with 12 bases separating them. The CDR3 extends over 16 amino acids.

V usage is TRBV14 and J usage is TRBJ2-5, with 7 bases lining up with TRBD2. The CDR3 is made up of 15 amino acids. Germline trimming cut 6 bases from V and 5 bases from J; bases unmatched to any gene: 12. Germline lookup yields CDR1 SGHDN and CDR2 FVKESK. This CDR3 is CASSRRGDPLETQYF. The CDR3 nucleotides read TGTGCCAGCAGTCGCCGGGGGGACCCCTTGGAGACCCAGTACTTC.

The chain links TRBV19 to TRBJ1-5, with D possibly matching TRBD1 (5 bases). Germline V gives CDR1 LNHDA, CDR2 SQIVND (reference sequence). With 3 bases removed from V and 5 bases from J, the gap between germline ends came to 11 bases. CDR3 length: 14 amino acids. The CDR3 reads CASSILQGDQPQHF. The CDR3, as DNA: TGTGCCAGTAGTATTCTCCAGGGTGATCAGCCCCAGCATTTT.

The gene calls are TRBV6-6 and TRBJ2-3; 11 nucleotides agree with TRBD2. V dropped 5 bases and J dropped 2; count of bases not matched to a gene: 6. The germline V gene has CDR1 MNHNY and CDR2 SVGAGI (reference sequence). This CDR3 comprises 16 residues. The CDR3 reads CASSPLAGGFTDTQYF. Here the CDR3 DNA reads TGTGCCAGCAGTCCCCTAGCGGGGGGCTTCACAGATACGCAGTATTTT.

The chain has TRBV9 and TRBJ1-4; possible D gene TRBD1, 5 bases. The germline V gene has CDR1 SGDLS and CDR2 YYNGEE. CDR3 length: 15 residues. The V end lost 0 bases, the J end lost 5 bases, and 11 bases lay between the germline ends. The CDR3 is CASSVGPGLNEKLFF. As DNA, the CDR3 is TGTGCCAGCAGCGTAGGTCCAGGGCTAAATGAAAAACTGTTTTTT.

V and J are TRBV9 and TRBJ1-1; 7 nucleotides agree with TRBD1. The V gene's germline CDR1 is SGDLS and CDR2 YYNGEE. CDR3 length: 14 residues. J gave up 1 base and V 1 base, and 1 base lay outside the gene matches. CDR3 in DNA: TGTGCCAGCAGCGTAACAGGGGAGAACACTGAAGCTTTCTTT. This gives the protein CASSVTGENTEAFF.

The J gene is TRBJ2-5, the V gene TRBV6-5; no clear D gene. CDR3 length: 13 amino acids. Looked up from germline, CDR1 is MNHEY and CDR2 is SVGAGI. Trimming removed 2 bases at V and 5 bases at J, with 9 bases between. CDR3 amino acids: CASSYRPEETQYF. The CDR3 nucleotides read TGTGCCAGCAGTTACCGGCCGGAGGAGACCCAGTACTTC.

The chain links TRBV7-2 to TRBJ2-7; 7 bases are a match to TRBD2. The CDR3 runs 13 residues. Trimming removed 6 bases from V and 2 bases from J; junction bases left unmatched: 4. Per germline, CDR1 SGHTA and CDR2 FQGNSA. The CDR3 loop reads CASSQGGAYEQYV. The CDR3, as DNA: TGTGCCAGCAGTCAGGGAGGGGCCTACGAGCAGTACGTC.

The DNA for the CDR3 is TGTGCCAGCAGAAACAGGGGTGACACCGGGGAGCTGTTTTTT. It yields the protein CASRNRGDTGELFF. The chain is built from TRBV21-1 and TRBJ2-2; the table gives TRBD1 as D, unverified against the DNA. TRBV21-1 is a known pseudogene. The CDR3 has 14 residues.

This chain links TRBV5-1 with TRBJ1-4, with D possibly being TRBD1 (5 bases). V lost 4 bases and J lost 8, with 15 bases in between. CDR3 length: 14 amino acids. Germline loops: CDR1 SGHRS, CDR2 YFSETQ. CDR3 sequence: CASSPDQGFEKLFF. The CDR3 coding sequence is TGCGCCAGCAGCCCAGACCAGGGCTTCGAAAAACTGTTTTTT.

The chain carries TRBV7-8 and TRBJ1-4, with D perhaps TRBD1 (5 bases). Germline V lookup: CDR1 SGHVS, CDR2 FQNEAQ. V lost 5 bases and J 0 bases, leaving 7 bases between the germline ends. The CDR3 contains 14 residues. The chain's CDR3 is CASSQGATNEKLFF. The CDR3 DNA reads TGTGCCAGCAGCCAGGGTGCAACTAATGAAAAACTGTTTTTT.

V usage is TRBV7-2 and J usage is TRBJ2-5; 11 positions match TRBD2. CDR1 is SGHTA and CDR2 is FQGNSA in the germline V gene. The V gene end was trimmed by 5 bases and the J gene end by 1 base; junction bases not matched to a gene: 3. The CDR3 totals 15 residues. CDR3 in DNA: TGTGCCAGCAGCCAGGGACTAGCGGTCCAAGAGACCCAGTACTTC. It specifies CASSQGLAVQETQYF.

This clone appeared once. This rearrangement joins TRBV4-2 to TRBJ2-3; the D gene is possibly TRBD2 (6 bases). The CDR3 is made up of 14 amino acids. Germline loops: CDR1 LGHNA, CDR2 YNFKEQ. The V gene lost 3 bases and the J gene lost 5 bases, with 12 bases spanning the gap. CDR3 DNA sequence: TGTGCCAGCAGCCAGGAGGGTACTGGAGATACGCAGTATTTT. This gives the protein CASSQEGTGDTQYF.

The chain links TRBV27 to TRBJ1-1, with 12 bases aligning to TRBD1. Losses at the gene ends were 8 bases for V and 4 bases for J; bases not matched to a gene: 11. From germline, CDR1 is MNHEY and CDR2 SMNVEV (reference sequence). There are 16 residues in the CDR3. This CDR3 reads CASSLSPGQGATEAFF. The CDR3, as DNA: TGTGCCAGCTCTCTATCCCCGGGACAGGGGGCCACTGAAGCTTTCTTT.